One and the same sample provided the 21 T cell receptor beta chains below, sequenced in a study of blood T cell repertoires in COVID-19. Sequencing was performed with immunoSEQ multiplex PCR; in TCRdb, only in-frame clones are kept and a portion is missing. In the table there are 130,000 to 150,000 clones, around 80% of which are singletons. Material for sequencing was peripheral blood. The receptors derive from a man aged 60 to 69 with acute or convalescent COVID-19.

CDR3 sequence: CASSLVQGYTF. CDR3 in DNA: TGTGCCAGCAGCTTAGTACAGGGCTACACCTTC. The J gene is TRBJ1-2, the V gene TRBV11-2; no definite D call. V was shortened by 1 base and J by 8 bases, with 5 bases between the two germline ends. The CDR3 length is 11 residues. From germline, CDR1 is SGHAT and CDR2 FQNNGV.

The chain couples TRBV6-5 to TRBJ1-1, with D possibly being TRBD1 (5 bases). The CDR3 contains 12 residues. Trimming took off 6 bases at V and 5 bases at J, with 10 bases between the two ends. Germline V gives CDR1 MNHEY, CDR2 SVGAGI. The CDR3 is CASSFAGTEAFF. CDR3 DNA: TGTGCCAGCAGCTTTGCAGGGACTGAAGCTTTCTTT.

The rearrangement links TRBV25-1 to TRBJ1-1, with no clear D. CDR3 size: 13 residues. V was pared by 7 bases and J by 10 bases, with 19 bases between. Germline CDR1 is MGHDK and CDR2 is SYGVNS. CDR3 DNA: TGTGCCAGCACCCGGGCGGGTTCGGATCTAGCTTTCTTT. It is translated as CASTRAGSDLAFF.

This CDR3 reads CASSFGGSSYEQYF. For the CDR3, the DNA is TGTGCCAGCAGCTTTGGGGGGTCGTCCTACGAGCAGTACTTC. V and J are TRBV5-4 and TRBJ2-7; D possibly corresponds to TRBD2 (6 bases). Germline values: CDR1 SGHNT, CDR2 YYREEE (reference sequence). V lost 2 bases, J lost 1 base, and 10 bases lay in between. CDR3 length equals 14 residues. The full variable domain, its missing parts supplied by reference TRBV5-4 and TRBJ2-7, is ETGVTQSPTHLIKTRGQQVTLRCSSQSGHNTVSWYQQALGQGPQFIFQYYREEENGRGNFPPRFSGLQFPNYSSELNVNALELDDSALYLCASSFGGSSYEQYFGPGTRLTVT.

This clone has only a few counts. This rearrangement joins TRBV6-4 to TRBJ1-1, with D uncertain. Germline V gene sequence: CDR1 MRHNA, CDR2 SNTAGT. The CDR3 has 14 residues. Trimming took 5 bases from V and 1 from J, leaving 11 bases between them. CDR3 sequence (DNA): TGTGCCAGCAGTTCCTCGCCAGGGAACACTGAAGCTTTCTTT. Its translation is CASSSSPGNTEAFF.

The chain recombines TRBV6-1 with TRBJ1-1; TRBD1 matches 8 bases. There are 17 residues in the CDR3. J was trimmed by 6 bases and V by 4 bases; bases with no gene match: 16. From germline, CDR1 is MNHNS and CDR2 SASEGT. This CDR3 is CASSAFRQGSVGAEAFF. The CDR3 DNA is TGTGCCAGCAGTGCCTTTCGACAGGGGTCCGTGGGTGCTGAAGCTTTCTTT.

This rearrangement joins TRBV19 to TRBJ1-2; D unresolved. Germline-derived CDR1 and CDR2 are LNHDA and SQIVND (reference sequence). Trimming took off 3 bases at V and 5 bases at J, with 10 bases between the two ends. The CDR3 has 13 residues. The CDR3 is CASSIAGGYGYTF. For the CDR3, the DNA is TGTGCCAGTAGTATTGCGGGAGGGTATGGCTACACCTTC.

V and J are TRBV10-3 and TRBJ1-5; 11 nucleotides match TRBD1. The germline V gene has CDR1 ENHRY and CDR2 SYGVKD. The V segment lost 4 bases and the J segment 7 bases; nucleotides outside the gene matches: 3. This CDR3 spans 14 amino acids. The CDR3 region is CAISGTGGRQPQHF. DNA for the CDR3: TGTGCCATCAGTGGGACAGGGGGCCGACAGCCCCAGCATTTT.

The chain recombines TRBV7-2 with TRBJ1-5, with 8 bases fitting TRBD1. This CDR3 is 19 amino acids long. With V trimmed by 4 bases and J by 6 bases, 20 bases remained unmatched. Germline lookup yields CDR1 SGHTA and CDR2 FQGNSA. The CDR3 nucleotides read TGTGCCAGCAGCTCGATACCCGGACAGGGTCTAAGGGAAGGTCAGCCCCAGCATTTT. Translated: CASSSIPGQGLREGQPQHF.

The V and J genes are TRBV11-2 and TRBJ2-7; the D is unclear. The CDR3 sequence is 12 residues long. V lost 4 bases to trimming and J lost 2 bases, with 6 bases between them. Per germline, CDR1 SGHAT and CDR2 FQNNGV. This CDR3 is CASSSRTYEQYF. The CDR3 DNA reads TGTGCCAGCAGCTCGCGGACCTACGAGCAGTACTTC.

This rearrangement joins TRBV2 to TRBJ1-1, with D maybe TRBD1 (6 bases). Germline CDR1 SNHLY, CDR2 FYNNEI. The CDR3 has 15 residues. Between the trimmed V and J ends, which lost 6 bases and 1 base, there was a span of 15 bases. CDR3 protein: CASRGQGLPNTEAFF. As DNA, the CDR3 is TGTGCCAGCAGGGGCCAGGGGCTCCCGAACACTGAAGCTTTCTTT.

The chain combines TRBV30 with TRBJ1-5; 10 positions agree with TRBD1. Germline CDR1 GTSNPN, CDR2 SVGIG (reference sequence). The CDR3 covers 15 residues. V shed 4 bases, J shed 1 base, and the junction held 4 bases outside the gene matches. The CDR3 DNA sequence: TGTGCCTGGACCGCGGGACAGGGGAGCAATCAGCCCCAGCATTTT. Its translation is CAWTAGQGSNQPQHF. The full variable domain, with the rest looked up from reference TRBV30 and TRBJ1-5, is SQTIHQWPATLVQPVGSPLSLECTVEGTSNPNLYWYRQAAGRGLQLLFYSVGIGQISSEVPQNLSASRPQDRQFILSSKKLLLSDSGFYLCAWTAGQGSNQPQHFGDGTRLSIL.

This clone was counted between two and nine times. V gene TRBV9 combines with J gene TRBJ1-1; 7 nucleotides match TRBD1. This CDR3 region has 16 residues. With V trimmed by 4 bases and J by 5 bases, 14 bases remained unmatched. The germline gives CDR1 SGDLS, CDR2 YYNGEE. The CDR3 here is CASSRDSGVWLTEAFF. CDR3 sequence (DNA): TGTGCCAGCAGCCGGGACAGTGGGGTTTGGTTAACTGAAGCTTTCTTT.

The J gene is TRBJ1-2, the V gene TRBV5-6; 12 nucleotides line up with TRBD1. The ends lost 5 bases at V and 4 bases at J; junction bases unmatched: 9. Germline V gene sequence: CDR1 SGHDT, CDR2 YYEEEE. The CDR3 has 16 residues. The CDR3 loop is CASRPGQGASGYGYTF. Here the CDR3 DNA reads TGTGCCAGCAGACCGGGACAGGGGGCCTCTGGCTATGGCTACACCTTC.

V gene TRBV28 combines with J gene TRBJ2-7, with D possibly TRBD2 on 6 matching bases. The CDR3 sequence is 14 residues long. CDR1 is MDHEN and CDR2 is SYDVKM in the germline V gene. The V end lost 3 bases, the J end lost 4 bases, and 13 bases lay between the germline ends. This CDR3 is CASSFQGGPYEQYF. CDR3 DNA: TGTGCCAGCAGTTTCCAGGGAGGTCCATACGAGCAGTACTTC.

V and J are TRBV7-2 and TRBJ2-7; D possibly corresponds to TRBD2 (6 bases). Germline V gene data show CDR1 as SGHTA and CDR2 as FQGNSA. Trimming cost V 1 base and J 6 bases, with 10 bases left between them. This CDR3 comprises 13 residues. CDR3 DNA sequence: TGTGCCAGCAGCTTAGACGGGAGCGCCGAGCAGTACTTC. This codes for CASSLDGSAEQYF.

Notes on this clone: Other nucleotide sequences in the sample specify the same CDR3. The chain uses TRBV28 and TRBJ1-1; no reliable D call. The length of the CDR3 is 14 residues. Germline V gives CDR1 MDHEN, CDR2 SYDVKM. V was cut by 3 bases and J by 0 bases, with 8 bases left in between. CDR3 coding DNA: TGTGCCAGCAGTTTCGGAGGGATGAACACTGAAGCTTTCTTT. This encodes CASSFGGMNTEAFF.

This chain links TRBV28 with TRBJ2-7, with D possibly being TRBD2 (6 bases). The CDR3 sequence is 13 residues long. CDR1 MDHEN and CDR2 SYDVKM come from the germline V gene. V was clipped by 7 bases and J by 2 bases, with 12 bases between them. The CDR3 DNA sequence: TGTGCCAGCATGGGGGGAGGACCCTACGAGCAGTACTTC. Its protein is CASMGGGPYEQYF. Full variable domain (outside the CDR3, taken from reference TRBV28 and TRBJ2-7): DVKVTQSSRYLVKRTGEKVFLECVQDMDHENMFWYRQDPGLGLRLIYFSYDVKMKEKGDIPEGYSVSREKKERFSLILESASTNQTSMYLCASMGGGPYEQYFGPGTRLTVT.

CDR3 loop: CAWSLRGDQPQHF. In DNA form, the CDR3 reads TGTGCCTGGAGTCTGCGGGGGGATCAGCCCCAGCATTTT. The chain joins TRBV30 to TRBJ1-5; D possibly corresponds to TRBD1 (5 bases). The V end lost 2 bases, the J end lost 5 bases, and 10 bases lay between the germline ends. There are 13 residues in the CDR3. Per the germline V gene, CDR1 is GTSNPN and CDR2 is SVGIG (reference sequence).

This clone turned up a few times. Other DNA sequences from this sample encode an identical CDR3 as well. The rearrangement joins TRBV27 to TRBJ1-5; possible D gene TRBD1, 5 bases. Germline V gene data show CDR1 as MNHEY and CDR2 as SMNVEV (reference sequence). CDR3 size: 13 residues. Trimming removed 3 bases from V and 5 bases from J, with 8 bases in between. In DNA form, the CDR3 reads TGTGCCAGCAGTTTCACGGGGGATCAGCCCCAGCATTTT. It encodes CASSFTGDQPQHF.

This clone was found a few times. The chain employs TRBV6-2 or TRBV6-3 and TRBJ2-5; 11 nucleotides align to TRBD2. This CDR3 has 15 amino acids. V lost 2 bases, J lost 7 bases, and 6 bases stayed unmatched. Germline V gene lookup returns CDR1 MNHEY and CDR2 SVGEGT. CDR3 residues: CASSYGLAGGWTQYF. The CDR3 bases are TGTGCCAGCAGTTACGGGCTAGCGGGAGGTTGGACCCAGTACTTC.